The clone carrying this TCR beta chain has ten or more counts. Its antigen is undetermined. One entry per CDR3 protein, called by TCRdb with MiXCR from the PCR reads. The table has roughly 93,000 distinct CDR3 sequences, around 20% seen once. The data originate from a study of molecular identifiers for immune sequencing clone quantification. About the research overall: Sequencing covered four of five parts into which replicate RNA from about 21,000 or 97,000 naive CD8 cells was split. Study findings and constraints: Investigators reportedly could detect spiked Jurkat TCR RNA from one cell among approximately 930,000 naive cells.

This CDR3 is 14 amino acids long. J lost 6 bases, V lost 5 bases, and 5 bases had no gene match. CDR1 is SGHTA, CDR2 FQGTGA, per germline. Naive CD8 library inputs spanned roughly 17,000 to 1,100,000 sorted cells and 10%, 30% or 50% RNA. The gene calls are TRBV7-3 and TRBJ1-1; the match to TRBD1 covers 11 bases. The origin of this receptor is a human donor in good health. Some libraries in this study had Jurkat cell RNA spiked in. Sequencing was performed on naive CD8+ T cells from blood, with Jurkat cell RNA spiked in. The subset denotes: FACS-sorted CD8+CD4-CCR7+CD45RA+ naive T cells. CDR3: CASSRTGGRPEAFF. CDR3 coding DNA: TGTGCCAGCAGCCGGACAGGGGGCAGACCTGAAGCTTTCTTT.